These 17 T cell receptor beta chains were all obtained from the same sample, sequenced in a study of CD8 T cells in ankylosing spondylitis. From the 5' RACE reads, TCRdb called clonotypes with MiXCR, one entry per CDR3 protein. This sample has some 340,000 distinct CDR3 sequences, with 14% to 15% found just once. Sequenced input: blood, either unsorted or a sorted T cell fraction (not recorded which). The receptors were gathered from a male donor with ankylosing spondylitis or in good health (not recorded which).

The V call is TRBV11-2, the J call TRBJ2-5; D remains ambiguous. V shed 1 base and J shed 5 bases, with 14 bases lying between them. Germline lookup yields CDR1 SGHAT and CDR2 FQNNGV. The CDR3 is 15 residues long. CDR3 protein: CASSLVLGAWETQYF. The CDR3 DNA follows: TGTGCCAGCAGCTTAGTCTTAGGAGCTTGGGAGACCCAGTACTTC.

This clonotype was recorded a few times. The V and J genes are TRBV28 and TRBJ2-3; 9 nucleotides align to TRBD1. The V gene end was trimmed by 0 bases and the J gene end by 0 bases; junction bases not matched to a gene: 7. Germline V gives CDR1 MDHEN, CDR2 SYDVKM. The CDR3 covers 18 residues. The CDR3 region has the DNA TGTGCCAGCAGTTTATGGGGGACAGGGAGGTACAGCACAGATACGCAGTATTTT. This codes for CASSLWGTGRYSTDTQYF.

The chain has TRBV9 and TRBJ2-3, with 13 bases aligning to TRBD2. CDR1 and CDR2 (germline): SGDLS, YYNGEE. The CDR3 covers 16 residues. After removal of 4 bases from V and 2 bases from J, the junction contained 4 bases not matched to a gene. The CDR3 loop reads CASSTGTSGNTDTQYF. In DNA form, the CDR3 reads TGTGCCAGCAGCACCGGGACTAGCGGGAACACAGATACGCAGTATTTT.

This clonotype was seen more than once but under ten times. J is TRBJ1-2 and V is TRBV20-1; D is perhaps TRBD1 (6 bases). This CDR3 spans 14 amino acids. CDR1 and CDR2 from the germline V gene are DFQATT and SNEGSKA (reference sequence). The CDR3 bases are TGCCCGTCCAAGCGACAGGACCAAAGGGACGGCTACACCTTC. It yields the protein CPSKRQDQRDGYTF.

There are a few counts of this clonotype. The chain employs TRBV5-1 and TRBJ2-5; possibly TRBD1 or TRBD2 for D (7 bases each). Trimming cost V 4 bases and J 2 bases, with 15 bases left between them. Germline loops: CDR1 SGHRS, CDR2 YFSETQ. CDR3 length equals 15 residues. The CDR3 bases are TGCGCCAGCAGCAACCCAGGGGGAGGGCAAGAGACCCAGTACTTC. Translation gives CASSNPGGGQETQYF.

There are many counts of this clonotype. The junction does not match germline at one end; this may be a read error. This chain uses TRBV3-1 with TRBJ2-7; D gene ambiguous. CDR1 LGHDT and CDR2 YNNKEL come from the germline V gene (reference sequence). This CDR3 has 13 amino acids. The CDR3 reads CASSQGSSYEQYF. In DNA form, the CDR3 reads TGCGCCAGCAGCCAAGGAAGCTCCTACGAGCAGTACTTC.

This chain connects TRBV6-5 to TRBJ1-5, with D unresolved. The V gene lost 5 bases and the J gene lost 3 bases, with 11 bases spanning the gap. The germline gives CDR1 MNHEY, CDR2 SVGAGI. The CDR3 has 14 amino acids. CDR3 protein: CASSRSSFNQPQHF. CDR3 nucleotides: TGTGCCAGCAGTCGCTCCAGTTTCAATCAGCCCCAGCATTTT.

The chain is built from TRBV12-5 and TRBJ1-1; TRBD1 matches 8 bases. CDR3 length equals 14 residues. Trimming at V came to 5 bases and at J to 5 bases, leaving 7 bases not matched to a gene. CDR1 LGHNT and CDR2 FRNRAP come from the germline V gene. The CDR3 DNA reads as TGTGCTAGTGGTGCAGGGGGCTCGGGTACTGAAGCTTTCTTT. Translated, it gives CASGAGGSGTEAFF.

V and J are TRBV12-3 or TRBV12-4 and TRBJ2-1; perhaps TRBD2 as D (5 bases). With 6 bases removed from V and 3 bases from J, the gap between germline ends came to 15 bases. The CDR3 extends over 15 amino acids. The CDR3 spells CASRPILAGYNEQFF. CDR3 DNA: TGTGCCAGCAGGCCTATCCTAGCTGGCTACAATGAGCAGTTCTTC.

This clonotype was picked up a small number of times. The chain uses TRBV4-1 and TRBJ2-7; 7 bases agree with TRBD2. This CDR3 has 15 residues. From germline, CDR1 is MGHRA and CDR2 YSYEKL. The junction had 8 bases not matched to a gene; V was cut back by 6 bases and J by 0 bases. This chain's CDR3 is CASRSGLAVSYEQYF. DNA of the CDR3: TGCGCCAGCAGATCCGGGCTAGCGGTCTCCTACGAGCAGTACTTC.

The genes are TRBV20-1 and TRBJ2-3, with D maybe TRBD2 (6 bases). Germline CDR1 reads DFQATT; CDR2 reads SNEGSKA (reference sequence). Trimming took 5 bases from V and 2 from J, leaving 17 bases between them. CDR3 length: 15 residues. CDR3 amino acids: CSAPPGVRATDTQYF. In nucleotides, the CDR3 is TGCAGTGCTCCCCCGGGGGTAAGAGCCACAGATACGCAGTATTTT.

This clonotype was seen a few times. CDR3 sequence: CASSQATGGRGYTF. The CDR3 DNA reads as TGTGCCAGCAGCCAAGCTACAGGGGGCCGTGGCTACACCTTC. The rearrangement joins TRBV3-1 to TRBJ1-2, with 9 bases identical to TRBD1. The CDR3 covers 14 residues. The germline V gene encodes CDR1 LGHDT and CDR2 YNNKEL (reference sequence). The junction had 4 bases not matched to a gene; V was cut back by 1 base and J by 7 bases. The complete variable domain, with remaining parts taken from reference TRBV3-1 and TRBJ1-2, reads DTAVSQTPKYLVTQMGNDKSIKCEQNLGHDTMYWYKQDSKKFLKIMFSYNNKELIINETVPNRFSPKSPDKAHLNLHINSLELGDSAVYFCASSQATGGRGYTFGSGTRLTVV.

This clonotype was picked up many times. The chain joins TRBV9 to TRBJ2-2; D is ambiguous. Trimming removed 0 bases from V and 4 bases from J, with 13 bases in between. This CDR3 comprises 16 residues. The germline CDR1 and CDR2 sequences are SGDLS and YYNGEE. CDR3 in DNA: TGTGCCAGCAGCGTAGCTCCGACACCATCCACCGGGGAGCTGTTTTTT. It encodes CASSVAPTPSTGELFF. Supplemented by reference TRBV9 and TRBJ2-2, the full variable domain reads DSGVTQTPKHLITATGQRVTLRCSPRSGDLSVYWYQQSLDQGLQFLIQYYNGEERAKGNILERFSAQQFPDLHSELNLSSLELGDSALYFCASSVAPTPSTGELFFGEGSRLTVL.

This clonotype was seen a handful of times. This chain's CDR3 is CASSPSGKEGKQYF. The CDR3 nucleotides are TGCGCCAGCAGCCCATCTGGGAAAGAGGGGAAGCAGTACTTC. J is TRBJ2-7 and V is TRBV5-1, with D tentatively TRBD1 or TRBD2 (5 bases each). The germline V gene has CDR1 SGHRS and CDR2 YFSETQ. Trimming stripped 4 bases from V and 8 bases from J, with 19 bases between. The CDR3 contains 14 residues.

This clonotype has a handful of counts. CDR3 region: CSAQTGIDSPLHF. In nucleotides, the CDR3 is TGCAGTGCCCAGACAGGGATCGATTCACCCCTCCACTTT. The rearrangement joins TRBV20-1 to TRBJ1-6, with 7 bases aligning to TRBD1. Germline CDR1 is DFQATT and CDR2 is SNEGSKA (reference sequence). The V gene end was trimmed by 6 bases and the J gene end by 8 bases; junction bases not matched to a gene: 7. This CDR3 spans 13 amino acids.

This clonotype turned up a few times. The DNA for the CDR3 is TGCGCCAGCAGCCAAGATATAACAGATACGCAGTATTTT. This translates into CASSQDITDTQYF. The chain uses TRBV4-1 and TRBJ2-3; D uncertain. Trimming pared 0 bases from V and 3 bases from J, leaving 4 bases between. CDR1 MGHRA and CDR2 YSYEKL come from the germline V gene. The CDR3 is made up of 13 amino acids.

The chain carries TRBV20-1 and TRBJ2-3; the D call may be TRBD1 or TRBD2 (6 bases each). Trimming cost V 5 bases and J 6 bases, with 18 bases left between them. This CDR3 spans 14 amino acids. The germline V gene encodes CDR1 DFQATT and CDR2 SNEGSKA (reference sequence). CDR3 nucleotide sequence: TGCAGTGCTGCGCGGGCGTCGGGGGCGGATACGCAGTATTTT. Protein: CSAARASGADTQYF.